This T cell receptor (beta chain) was identified in a study of blood T cell repertoires in COVID-19. Study-level information: Spain, Italy and the United States supplied samples that represented acute and convalescent COVID-19.

Per the germline V gene, CDR1 is MGHRA and CDR2 is YSYEKL. This CDR3 is built from 18 residues. Trimming cost V 4 bases and J 5 bases; bases outside gene matches: 14. The protocol was immunoSEQ multiplex PCR, while the TCRdb copy is restricted to in-frame clones and leaves out a portion. The profile shows approximately 130,000 clones, around 81% of them singletons. This clone was counted only a few times. The chain couples TRBV4-1 to TRBJ2-7, with 13 bases matching TRBD2. What was sequenced was peripheral blood. The sequence derives from a human donor in a cohort sampled during active COVID-19. Here the CDR3 reads CASSPLALLAGGWNEQYF. CDR3 DNA: TGCGCCAGCAGCCCTCTCGCCTTACTAGCGGGGGGGTGGAACGAGCAGTACTTC.